The rows below give T cell receptor beta chains drawn from one sample of a study of breast tumors, draining lymph nodes, adjacent tissues. TCRdb reprocessed the multiplex PCR reads with MiXCR, giving one entry per CDR3 protein. The table has about 100,000 distinct CDR3 sequences, 21% seen once. The sample comprised axillary lymph node tissue. Every receptor here comes from a female donor with breast cancer. Some clones in this sample may be carry-over from other donors' samples. The CDR3 runs from the conserved cysteine through the conserved F or W. The order of the fields is J gene, D gene, clone size, V gene, CDR3 DNA, CDR3 protein. The D gene is left open where the match is weak. Size tells how often a clone was seen (once, few, many) or the class of an expanded clone, and some rows leave it out.

j_call: TRBJ2-3
d_call: -
clone_size: many
v_call: TRBV20-1
cdr3_nt: TGCAGTGCTAGAGATCTGGGGACAGATACGCAGTATTTT
cdr3_aa: CSARDLGTDTQYF

j_call: TRBJ2-7
d_call: -
clone_size: -
v_call: TRBV2
cdr3_nt: TGTGCCAGCAGAATTTCCGGGACGCCCTCCTACGAGCAGTACTTC
cdr3_aa: CASRISGTPSYEQYF

j_call: TRBJ1-2
d_call: -
clone_size: -
v_call: TRBV3-1
cdr3_nt: TGTGCCAGCAGCCAAGATCCAGGATGGGACTATGGCTACACCTTC
cdr3_aa: CASSQDPGWDYGYTF

j_call: TRBJ2-7
d_call: -
clone_size: many
v_call: TRBV9
cdr3_nt: TGTGCCAGCAGCGTATCGGCAGGGACCTACGAGCAGTACTTC
cdr3_aa: CASSVSAGTYEQYF

j_call: TRBJ1-2
d_call: TRBD1
clone_size: -
v_call: TRBV28
cdr3_nt: TGTGCCAGCAGTTCACCTGGGACAGGGGAATATGGCTACACCTTC
cdr3_aa: CASSSPGTGEYGYTF

j_call: TRBJ2-1
d_call: TRBD2
clone_size: many
v_call: TRBV2
cdr3_nt: TGTGCCAGCAGTGATTTAGGCGGGGGGCCTAACTACAATGAGCAGTTCTTC
cdr3_aa: CASSDLGGGPNYNEQFF

j_call: TRBJ2-2
d_call: -
clone_size: many
v_call: TRBV9
cdr3_nt: TGTGCCAGCAGCGACGGACGGAACACCGGGGAGCTGTTTTTT
cdr3_aa: CASSDGRNTGELFF

j_call: TRBJ1-6
d_call: -
clone_size: -
v_call: TRBV6-4
cdr3_nt: TGTGCCAGCAGTGAATCGGCGGCTACACCCCTCCACTTT
cdr3_aa: CASSESAATPLHF

j_call: TRBJ2-2
d_call: -
clone_size: once
v_call: TRBV7-2
cdr3_nt: TGTGCCAGCAGCTTAGCCCGATCGGGAGAATCAGTCGCGAACACCGGGGAGCTGTTTTTT
cdr3_aa: CASSLARSGESVANTGELFF

j_call: TRBJ2-2
d_call: -
clone_size: many
v_call: TRBV24-1
cdr3_nt: TGTGCCACCAGTGTGGACACCGGGGAGCTGTTTTTT
cdr3_aa: CATSVDTGELFF

j_call: TRBJ2-3
d_call: -
clone_size: -
v_call: TRBV5-1
cdr3_nt: TGCGCCAGCAGCTTGGTTGGGTCTGCCACAGATACGCAGTATTTT
cdr3_aa: CASSLVGSATDTQYF

j_call: TRBJ2-7
d_call: TRBD2
clone_size: -
v_call: TRBV29-1
cdr3_nt: TGCAGCGTCGTACTAGCGGGAGCCCTCTACGAGCAGTACTTC
cdr3_aa: CSVVLAGALYEQYF

j_call: TRBJ1-2
d_call: -
clone_size: many
v_call: TRBV3-1
cdr3_nt: TGTGCCAGCAGCCCAACGGGCTATGGCTACACCTTC
cdr3_aa: CASSPTGYGYTF

j_call: TRBJ2-7
d_call: -
clone_size: once
v_call: TRBV7-2
cdr3_nt: TGTGCCACCCGGGGCAGCGCCTACGAGCGGTACTTC
cdr3_aa: CATRGSAYERYF

j_call: TRBJ2-3
d_call: -
clone_size: many
v_call: TRBV6-6
cdr3_nt: TGTGCCAGCAGAGGGGCGAGACTAGCAGATACGCAGTATTTT
cdr3_aa: CASRGARLADTQYF

j_call: TRBJ2-3
d_call: TRBD2
clone_size: many
v_call: TRBV5-6
cdr3_nt: TGTGCCAGCACTAGCGGATACACAGATACGCAGTATTTT
cdr3_aa: CASTSGYTDTQYF

j_call: TRBJ1-5
d_call: -
clone_size: -
v_call: TRBV28
cdr3_nt: TGTGCCAGCAGTTTTGGCACCAATCAGCCCCAGCATTTT
cdr3_aa: CASSFGTNQPQHF

j_call: TRBJ2-5
d_call: -
clone_size: many
v_call: TRBV3-1
cdr3_nt: TGTGCCAGCAGCCAGTACAGGAATAGCGACCAGTACTTC
cdr3_aa: CASSQYRNSDQYF

j_call: TRBJ1-4
d_call: TRBD1
clone_size: many
v_call: TRBV19
cdr3_nt: TGTGCCAGTAGTACCCGACAGGGCCGGGCTAATGAAAAACTGTTTTTT
cdr3_aa: CASSTRQGRANEKLFF

j_call: TRBJ2-2
d_call: TRBD1
clone_size: -
v_call: TRBV15
cdr3_nt: TGTGCCACCAGGATGGACAGGTTTACCGGGGAGCTGCTTTTT
cdr3_aa: CATRMDRFTGELLF

j_call: TRBJ2-3
d_call: -
clone_size: -
v_call: TRBV18
cdr3_nt: TGTGCCAGCACTAGAGGGTATACGCAGTATTTT
cdr3_aa: CASTRGYTQYF

j_call: TRBJ2-3
d_call: -
clone_size: many
v_call: TRBV5-4
cdr3_nt: TGTGCCAGCAGCTTGGGGATCTCTAGGAGAAGGGCAGATACGCAGTATTTT
cdr3_aa: CASSLGISRRRADTQYF

j_call: TRBJ2-7
d_call: -
clone_size: many
v_call: TRBV6-6
cdr3_nt: TGTGCCAGCAGGGGGGCCGGTGGGTGGGAGCAGTACTTC
cdr3_aa: CASRGAGGWEQYF

j_call: TRBJ2-1
d_call: TRBD1
clone_size: many
v_call: TRBV20-1
cdr3_nt: TGCAGTGCTAGCCGGGACAGGGGGCACAATGAGCAGTTCTTC
cdr3_aa: CSASRDRGHNEQFF

j_call: TRBJ2-1
d_call: TRBD1
clone_size: many
v_call: TRBV7-4
cdr3_nt: TGTGCCGGACAGGGCCTTTCCTACAATGAGCAGTTCTTC
cdr3_aa: CAGQGLSYNEQFF

j_call: TRBJ2-5
d_call: -
clone_size: many
v_call: TRBV29-1
cdr3_nt: TGCAGCGTTGAAACGCCCGAACAGTACTTC
cdr3_aa: CSVETPEQYF

j_call: TRBJ2-7
d_call: -
clone_size: -
v_call: TRBV28
cdr3_nt: TGTGCCAGCAGTTTCACCGGGACCGGTTCCTACGAGCAGTACTTC
cdr3_aa: CASSFTGTGSYEQYF

j_call: TRBJ2-5
d_call: -
clone_size: few
v_call: TRBV7-9
cdr3_nt: TGTGCCAGCAGCTTACTCGACGAGACCCAGTACTTC
cdr3_aa: CASSLLDETQYF

j_call: TRBJ1-2
d_call: -
clone_size: many
v_call: TRBV4-1
cdr3_nt: TGCGCCAGCAGCCAAGTTGTCTTGGGGACTATTTCTGGCTACACCTTC
cdr3_aa: CASSQVVLGTISGYTF

j_call: TRBJ2-5
d_call: -
clone_size: many
v_call: TRBV5-4
cdr3_nt: TGTGCCAGCAGCCGGGCGGCAGGGGAGCAAGAGACCCAGTACTTC
cdr3_aa: CASSRAAGEQETQYF

j_call: TRBJ1-2
d_call: -
clone_size: many
v_call: TRBV30
cdr3_nt: TGTGCCTGGAGTGAGGTGGCGGGCTACTATGGCTACACCTTC
cdr3_aa: CAWSEVAGYYGYTF

j_call: TRBJ1-4
d_call: TRBD1
clone_size: many
v_call: TRBV2
cdr3_nt: TGTGCCAGCAGTAACACAGGGGGCTTGGGTGAAAAACTGTTTTTT
cdr3_aa: CASSNTGGLGEKLFF

j_call: TRBJ1-1
d_call: TRBD1
clone_size: -
v_call: TRBV19
cdr3_nt: TGTGCCAGTAGTGCAGCCAGGGGGTTGCACACTGAAGCTTTCTTT
cdr3_aa: CASSAARGLHTEAFF

j_call: TRBJ2-2
d_call: -
clone_size: many
v_call: TRBV4-1
cdr3_nt: TGCGCCAGCAGCCAAGGACAGGAACACGGGGAGCTGTTTTTT
cdr3_aa: CASSQGQEHGELFF

j_call: TRBJ2-5
d_call: -
clone_size: many
v_call: TRBV7-3
cdr3_nt: TGTGCCAGCAGCTTATATCCAATCCAAGAGACCCAGTACTTC
cdr3_aa: CASSLYPIQETQYF

j_call: TRBJ1-2
d_call: -
clone_size: many
v_call: TRBV15
cdr3_nt: TGTGCCACCAGCCGGGGGGAAAACTATGGCTACACCTTC
cdr3_aa: CATSRGENYGYTF

j_call: TRBJ1-4
d_call: -
clone_size: many
v_call: TRBV2
cdr3_nt: TGTGCCAGCAGTTTCTTCCTAGGGAGGACTAATGAAAAACTGTTTTTT
cdr3_aa: CASSFFLGRTNEKLFF

j_call: TRBJ2-5
d_call: -
clone_size: many
v_call: TRBV6-1
cdr3_nt: TGTGCCAGCAGTGAAGCGGCCGGGCTTGGCGAGACCCAGTACTTC
cdr3_aa: CASSEAAGLGETQYF

j_call: TRBJ2-7
d_call: TRBD2
clone_size: many
v_call: TRBV6-2/TRBV6-3
cdr3_nt: TGTGCCAGCAGTTACACCCCCCTAGCGGGCGAGCAGTACTTC
cdr3_aa: CASSYTPLAGEQYF

j_call: TRBJ1-5
d_call: -
clone_size: many
v_call: TRBV19
cdr3_nt: TGTGCCAGTAGTATACCAGGAAGCAATCAGCCCCAGCATTTT
cdr3_aa: CASSIPGSNQPQHF

j_call: TRBJ1-3
d_call: -
clone_size: -
v_call: TRBV9
cdr3_nt: TGTGCCAGCAGCCCCGAGGGGTCTGGAAACACCATATATTTT
cdr3_aa: CASSPEGSGNTIYF

j_call: TRBJ1-3
d_call: -
clone_size: many
v_call: TRBV2
cdr3_nt: TGTGCCAGCAGTCCCGGGGGCTCTGGAAACACCATATATTTT
cdr3_aa: CASSPGGSGNTIYF

j_call: TRBJ1-2
d_call: TRBD1
clone_size: -
v_call: TRBV6-5
cdr3_nt: TGTGCCAGCTTACAGATGGGGACAGGGGGGAGCTATGGCTACACCTTC
cdr3_aa: CASLQMGTGGSYGYTF

j_call: TRBJ1-3
d_call: -
clone_size: few
v_call: TRBV18
cdr3_nt: TGTGCCAGCTCACCACCGTTGGGAGCGGGCGGAAACACCATATATTTT
cdr3_aa: CASSPPLGAGGNTIYF

j_call: TRBJ2-2
d_call: -
clone_size: many
v_call: TRBV7-9
cdr3_nt: TGTGCCAGCAGCTCAACAGGGAGCACCGGGGAGCTGTTTTTT
cdr3_aa: CASSSTGSTGELFF

j_call: TRBJ2-1
d_call: TRBD1
clone_size: many
v_call: TRBV5-1
cdr3_nt: TGCGCCAGCAGCTTCCGGGACAGGTCCAATGAGCAGTTCTTC
cdr3_aa: CASSFRDRSNEQFF

j_call: TRBJ1-5
d_call: -
clone_size: many
v_call: TRBV19
cdr3_nt: TGTGCCAGTAGTCTCAGGGGATCGGGCAATCAGCCCCAGCATTTT
cdr3_aa: CASSLRGSGNQPQHF

j_call: TRBJ1-5
d_call: -
clone_size: many
v_call: TRBV20-1
cdr3_nt: TGCAGTGCTAGCTTGGCTTCAGATAGCAATCAGCCCCAGCATTTT
cdr3_aa: CSASLASDSNQPQHF

j_call: TRBJ1-6
d_call: -
clone_size: many
v_call: TRBV4-2
cdr3_nt: TGTGCCAGCAGCCTTAGGGGGGATAATTCACCCCTCCACTTT
cdr3_aa: CASSLRGDNSPLHF

j_call: TRBJ2-4
d_call: -
clone_size: many
v_call: TRBV5-1
cdr3_nt: TGCGCCAGCAGCATAACGACAAGGTCAAACATTCAGTACTTC
cdr3_aa: CASSITTRSNIQYF

j_call: TRBJ1-6
d_call: -
clone_size: many
v_call: TRBV20-1
cdr3_nt: TGCAGTGCTAGTGGACAGTTCTATAATTCACCCCTCCACTTT
cdr3_aa: CSASGQFYNSPLHF

j_call: TRBJ2-5
d_call: TRBD1
clone_size: -
v_call: TRBV5-6
cdr3_nt: TGTGCCAGCAGCTTGCCAGGGACAGCACAAGAGACCCAGTACTTC
cdr3_aa: CASSLPGTAQETQYF

j_call: TRBJ2-3
d_call: TRBD2
clone_size: few
v_call: TRBV6-1
cdr3_nt: TGTGCCAGCAGTGATAGAGTAGCGGGGGGGGCAGATACGCAGTATTTT
cdr3_aa: CASSDRVAGGADTQYF

j_call: TRBJ1-3
d_call: -
clone_size: many
v_call: TRBV12-3/TRBV12-4
cdr3_nt: TGTGCCAGCAGTTTTACACTGGGTTCTGGAAACACCATATATTTT
cdr3_aa: CASSFTLGSGNTIYF

j_call: TRBJ1-5
d_call: -
clone_size: many
v_call: TRBV19
cdr3_nt: TGTGCCAGTAGTCCCTTTCGTGATCTAAGTCAGCCCCAGCATTTT
cdr3_aa: CASSPFRDLSQPQHF

j_call: TRBJ2-5
d_call: -
clone_size: many
v_call: TRBV3-1
cdr3_nt: TGTGCCAGCAGCCAAGTCGGAACCCTGGGGGAGACCCAGTACTTC
cdr3_aa: CASSQVGTLGETQYF

j_call: TRBJ2-4
d_call: TRBD2
clone_size: few
v_call: TRBV5-6
cdr3_nt: TGTGCCAGCAGCGGGGGGGTACTAGCCAAAAACATTCAGTACTTC
cdr3_aa: CASSGGVLAKNIQYF

j_call: TRBJ2-7
d_call: TRBD1
clone_size: many
v_call: TRBV5-1
cdr3_nt: TGCGCCAGCAGCAACTATCGTACAGGGGTCGAGCAGTACTTC
cdr3_aa: CASSNYRTGVEQYF

j_call: TRBJ2-5
d_call: -
clone_size: many
v_call: TRBV9
cdr3_nt: TGTGCCAGCAGCGTAGGGGGGCCTGAGGAGACCCAGTACTTC
cdr3_aa: CASSVGGPEETQYF